One sample yielded the 13 T cell receptor beta chains listed below, sequenced in a study of blood T cell repertoires in COVID-19. Clones were read by immunoSEQ multiplex PCR, and TCRdb kept only the in-frame ones, dropping some. Among 150,000 to 180,000 clones, roughly 80% were seen once, and the ten largest hold over 25%. Sequencing used peripheral blood. Receptors were obtained from a woman aged 60-75 years with acute or convalescent COVID-19.

The J gene is TRBJ1-1, the V gene TRBV2, with 7 bases matching TRBD1. V lost 8 bases and J lost 4; bases outside the gene matches: 10. The CDR3 has 14 amino acids. Germline V gives CDR1 SNHLY, CDR2 FYNNEI. The CDR3 sequence: CASAEQGLLTEAFF. The CDR3 bases are TGTGCCAGCGCCGAACAGGGGCTGCTCACTGAAGCTTTCTTT.

The chain recombines TRBV5-1 with TRBJ1-1, with D possibly TRBD1 on 5 matching bases. Germline V gene data show CDR1 as SGHRS and CDR2 as YFSETQ. The V end was cut by 0 bases, the J end by 4 bases, with 10 bases between. There are 14 residues in the CDR3. CDR3 sequence (DNA): TGCGCCAGCAGCTTGGATGGGGCGAGCACTGAAGCTTTCTTT. Amino acid sequence: CASSLDGASTEAFF.

This clone appeared a single time. The junction departs from germline at one end; a sequencing error may be responsible. This chain links TRBV5-8 with TRBJ1-6; D gene uncertain. The germline V gene encodes CDR1 SGHTS and CDR2 YDEGEE. This CDR3 has 10 amino acids. The CDR3 spells CASSLTVVAF. The DNA of the CDR3 is TGTGCCAGCAGCTTAACAGTGGTTGCCTTT. Full variable domain (missing parts from reference TRBV5-8 and TRBJ1-6): EAGVTQSPTHLIKTRGQQATLRCSPISGHTSVYWYQQALGLGLQFLLWYDEGEERNRGNFPPRFSGRQFPNYSSELNVNALELEDSALYLCASSLTVVAFGNGTRLTVT.

The table lists this clone with a few counts. This chain connects TRBV28 to TRBJ1-2; 7 positions match TRBD1. Germline CDR1 is MDHEN and CDR2 is SYDVKM. V shed 10 bases, J shed 4 bases, and the junction held 6 bases outside the gene matches. The CDR3 sequence is 12 residues long. CDR3 nucleotides: TGTGCCACGAGGGGGGACAGCTATGGCTACACCTTC. This codes for CATRGDSYGYTF.

V is TRBV5-1 and J is TRBJ2-3; 9 bases are shared with TRBD2. The CDR3 totals 14 residues. CDR1 and CDR2 (germline): SGHRS, YFSETQ. Trimming took 7 bases from V and 2 from J; bases not matched to a gene: 5. The CDR3 reads CASSAGGYTDTQYF. The CDR3 coding sequence is TGCGCCAGCTCTGCGGGGGGGTACACAGATACGCAGTATTTT.

The J gene is TRBJ2-5, the V gene TRBV29-1, with 9 bases fitting TRBD1. V shed 4 bases, J shed 4 bases, and the junction held 1 base outside the gene matches. Per the germline V gene, CDR1 is SQVTM and CDR2 is ANQGSEA. This CDR3 is built from 12 residues. The CDR3 region has the DNA TGCAGCGTTGGGACAGGGGTAGAGACCCAGTACTTC. It encodes CSVGTGVETQYF.

The V and J genes are TRBV6-5 and TRBJ2-7; 8 nucleotides line up with TRBD2. Looked up from germline, CDR1 is MNHEY and CDR2 is SVGAGI. V lost 6 bases and J lost 2; bases outside the gene matches: 6. The length of the CDR3 is 14 residues. CDR3 sequence: CASSPGGHPYEQYF. CDR3 nucleotide sequence: TGTGCCAGCAGCCCGGGGGGGCACCCCTACGAGCAGTACTTC.

This chain uses TRBV7-9 with TRBJ1-2, with 9 bases identical to TRBD1. This CDR3 is built from 17 residues. The germline CDR1 and CDR2 sequences are SEHNR and FQNEAQ (reference sequence). With 1 base clipped from V and 3 bases from J, the junction kept 9 bases outside the gene matches. The CDR3, as DNA: TGTGCCAGCAGCTTAGAGGGACAGGGTTACTCCCACTATGGCTACACCTTC. Encoded protein: CASSLEGQGYSHYGYTF.

This chain's CDR3 is CATSRDYTFTGELFF. The DNA of the CDR3 is TGTGCCACCAGCAGAGATTACACATTCACCGGGGAGCTGTTTTTT. J is TRBJ2-2 and V is TRBV15; D gene uncertain. The CDR3 is 15 amino acids. V gave up 0 bases and J gave up 4 bases, with 9 bases separating them. Per the germline V gene, CDR1 is LNHNV and CDR2 is YYDKDF (reference sequence).

The V call is TRBV2, the J call TRBJ2-7; TRBD1 aligns across 9 bases. The CDR3 has 15 residues. Germline trimming cut 5 bases from V and 2 bases from J; bases unmatched to any gene: 7. The germline CDR1 and CDR2 sequences are SNHLY and FYNNEI. This chain's CDR3 is CASSKSGQGPYEQYF. The CDR3 DNA sequence: TGTGCCAGCAGTAAATCGGGACAGGGTCCCTACGAGCAGTACTTC.

This sequence joins TRBV19 and TRBJ1-1; 8 nucleotides line up with TRBD1. The V segment lost 0 bases and the J segment 1 base; nucleotides outside the gene matches: 1. This CDR3 has 15 amino acids. The germline CDR1 and CDR2 sequences are LNHDA and SQIVND (reference sequence). The CDR3 spells CASSIEGTGNTEAFF. The DNA of the CDR3 is TGTGCCAGTAGTATAGAGGGGACAGGGAACACTGAAGCTTTCTTT.

This clone was seen a few times. This sequence joins TRBV30 and TRBJ1-3; TRBD1 agrees at 9 bases. Trimming at V came to 4 bases and at J to 10 bases, leaving 11 bases not matched to a gene. The CDR3 has 14 residues. Looked up from germline, CDR1 is GTSNPN and CDR2 is SVGIG (reference sequence). Here the CDR3 DNA reads TGTGCCTGGACCCCCGGGACAGGGAAGACTACCATATATTTT. It codes for CAWTPGTGKTTIYF. The variable domain in full, with the rest retrieved from reference TRBV30 and TRBJ1-3, is SQTIHQWPATLVQPVGSPLSLECTVEGTSNPNLYWYRQAAGRGLQLLFYSVGIGQISSEVPQNLSASRPQDRQFILSSKKLLLSDSGFYLCAWTPGTGKTTIYFGEGSWLTVV.

The genes are TRBV30 and TRBJ1-1; D possibly corresponds to TRBD1 (6 bases). The germline gives CDR1 GTSNPN, CDR2 SVGIG (reference sequence). The V and J ends lost 0 bases and 5 bases respectively, with 13 bases between them. The CDR3 has 14 residues. The DNA for the CDR3 is TGTGCCTGGAGTGTACTAGGGGGAAGTACTGAAGCTTTCTTT. It translates to CAWSVLGGSTEAFF.